What follows are 23 T cell receptor beta chains derived from one specimen sequenced in a study of blood T cell repertoires in COVID-19. Measured with immunoSEQ multiplex PCR; TCRdb has only the in-frame clones, and not every one. The sample contains 90,000 to 150,000 clones, about 85% of which appear only once. The sample consisted of peripheral blood. Receptor source: an elderly man with acute or convalescent COVID-19.

The CDR3: CASSVVGLARYYEQYF. CDR3 in DNA: TGTGCCAGCAGCGTAGTAGGACTAGCGCGATACTACGAGCAGTACTTC. This chain uses TRBV7-2 with TRBJ2-7; 9 bases agree with TRBD2. The CDR3 covers 16 residues. After removal of 5 bases from V and 3 bases from J, the junction contained 11 bases not matched to a gene. CDR1 and CDR2 (germline): SGHTA, FQGNSA.

The chain recombines TRBV18 with TRBJ1-5; no clear D. Germline-derived CDR1 and CDR2 are KGHSH and LQKENI. V shed 3 bases and J shed 5 bases, with 8 bases lying between them. This CDR3 is built from 13 residues. CDR3 protein: CASSPWGDQPQHF. The CDR3, as DNA: TGTGCCAGCTCACCTTGGGGAGATCAGCCCCAGCATTTT.

This clone was detected only once. This chain links TRBV10-3 with TRBJ1-2; the match to TRBD1 covers 7 bases. CDR1 and CDR2 (germline): ENHRY, SYGVKD. Trimming removed 7 bases from V and 5 bases from J; junction bases left unmatched: 7. The CDR3 is 13 residues long. The CDR3 protein is CAITVDRTYGYTF. The CDR3 DNA sequence: TGTGCCATCACCGTGGACAGGACGTATGGCTACACCTTC.

The chain joins TRBV5-1 to TRBJ1-2; 10 positions agree with TRBD1. Germline V gene lookup returns CDR1 SGHRS and CDR2 YFSETQ. J gave up 7 bases and V 0 bases, and 6 bases lay outside the gene matches. The CDR3 length is 15 residues. Written as DNA, the CDR3 is TGCGCCAGCAGCTTGGCCGGGACAGGGGAGGGTGGCTACACCTTC. It codes for CASSLAGTGEGGYTF. Filled out from reference TRBV5-1 and TRBJ1-2, the complete variable domain reads KAGVTQTPRYLIKTRGQQVTLSCSPISGHRSVSWYQQTPGQGLQFLFEYFSETQRNKGNFPGRFSGRQFSNSRSEMNVSTLELGDSALYLCASSLAGTGEGGYTFGSGTRLTVV.

The CDR3 region is CASSPGPDRASGNTIYF. The DNA for the CDR3 is TGTGCCAGCTCACCAGGCCCGGACAGGGCCTCTGGAAACACCATATATTTT. V usage is TRBV18 and J usage is TRBJ1-3; 8 bases align to TRBD1. This CDR3 is built from 17 residues. The trim removed 2 bases at V and 0 bases at J, leaving 6 bases unmatched. Germline-derived CDR1 and CDR2 are KGHSH and LQKENI.

DNA of the CDR3: TGTGCCAGCAGTTTAACGGCAGGCCCTACTTCTAACTATGGCTACACCTTC. Its protein is CASSLTAGPTSNYGYTF. The genes are TRBV27 and TRBJ1-2; D not resolved. V was pared by 2 bases and J by 0 bases, with 16 bases between. Germline V gene data show CDR1 as MNHEY and CDR2 as SMNVEV (reference sequence). The CDR3 contains 17 residues.

The rearrangement uses TRBV2 and TRBJ1-6, with TRBD1 matching 8 bases. CDR3 size: 15 residues. Looked up from germline, CDR1 is SNHLY and CDR2 is FYNNEI. The junction had 7 bases not matched to a gene; V was cut back by 2 bases and J by 10 bases. CDR3 sequence reads: CASSESQGAVSPLHF. The DNA for the CDR3 is TGTGCCAGCAGTGAAAGTCAGGGGGCAGTCTCACCCCTCCACTTT.

This clone was observed a few times. J is TRBJ1-5 and V is TRBV12-3 or TRBV12-4; tentatively, D is TRBD1 (5 bases). Between the trimmed V and J ends, which lost 5 bases and 7 bases, there was a span of 12 bases. The CDR3 has 13 residues. The CDR3 reads CASSGALGQPQHF. Here the CDR3 DNA reads TGTGCCAGCAGTGGGGCCCTAGGGCAGCCCCAGCATTTT.

This chain links TRBV30 with TRBJ1-3; D is undetermined. The CDR3 is 15 amino acids. Germline loops: CDR1 GTSNPN, CDR2 SVGIG (reference sequence). The V end was cut by 1 base, the J end by 4 bases, with 14 bases between. The CDR3 bases are TGTGCCTGGAGTGGCGATTTTATCTCGGGAAACACCATATATTTT. It is translated as CAWSGDFISGNTIYF.

This chain connects TRBV28 to TRBJ1-1; no firm D call. The CDR3 length is 12 residues. Trimming left V 6 bases short and J 5 bases short, with 10 bases between. Germline CDR1 MDHEN, CDR2 SYDVKM. This CDR3 is CASSPDWTEAFF. The DNA of the CDR3 is TGTGCCAGCAGCCCTGACTGGACTGAAGCTTTCTTT.

This chain connects TRBV3-1 (or the pseudogene TRBV3-2) to TRBJ1-6; unclear D gene. In germline, CDR1 is LGHDT, CDR2 YNNKEL (reference sequence). This CDR3 comprises 16 residues. Trimming shortened V by 1 base and J by 9 bases, and 16 bases separated the two germline ends. Here the CDR3 DNA reads TGTGCCAGCAGCCAAGGAGACGCCCGGTCGGGTTCACCCCTCCACTTT. This codes for CASSQGDARSGSPLHF.

In its sample, this clone was seen a few times. J is TRBJ2-5 and V is TRBV4-1; D might be TRBD2 (6 bases). Deletions cut 2 bases from V and 4 bases from J, with 8 bases between. The CDR3 is 13 amino acids. Germline CDR1 reads MGHRA; CDR2 reads YSYEKL. The CDR3 spells CASSQPTRETQYF. CDR3 sequence (DNA): TGCGCCAGCAGCCAACCGACTAGAGAGACCCAGTACTTC.

This clone appeared once. This chain joins TRBV6-5 and TRBJ1-1; 12 bases match TRBD1. The CDR3 has 15 residues. V gave up 5 bases and J gave up 4 bases; unmatched junction bases: 5. In germline, CDR1 is MNHEY, CDR2 SVGAGI. The DNA for the CDR3 is TGTGCCAGCAGTAAACCGGGACAGGGGGCCACTGAAGCTTTCTTT. Amino acids: CASSKPGQGATEAFF.

This chain links TRBV18 with TRBJ1-3, with unresolved D. Germline V CDR1 and CDR2: KGHSH, LQKENI. V lost 6 bases and J 3 bases, leaving 9 bases between the germline ends. This CDR3 is 13 amino acids long. The CDR3, as DNA: TGTGCCAGCTCCCCCTCTTTTGGAAACACCATATATTTT. Translated: CASSPSFGNTIYF.

The chain carries TRBV30 and TRBJ2-1; D call uncertain. V lost 3 bases to trimming and J lost 6 bases, with 6 bases between them. CDR3 size: 11 residues. The germline V gene has CDR1 GTSNPN and CDR2 SVGIG (reference sequence). CDR3 nucleotide sequence: TGTGCCTGGAGGTATCTCAATGAGCAGTTCTTC. It yields the protein CAWRYLNEQFF.

The chain combines TRBV5-6 with TRBJ1-5; D unresolved. Trimming took off 0 bases at V and 1 base at J, with 8 bases between the two ends. This CDR3 region has 15 residues. Germline lookup yields CDR1 SGHDT and CDR2 YYEEEE. The CDR3 nucleotides are TGTGCCAGCAGCTTGGGTGGACTGAGCAATCAGCCCCAGCATTTT. Translated, it gives CASSLGGLSNQPQHF.

The chain combines TRBV6-5 with TRBJ2-2; D is undetermined. Germline loops: CDR1 MNHEY, CDR2 SVGAGI. Trimming left V 5 bases short and J 8 bases short, with 9 bases between. CDR3 length equals 12 residues. CDR3 nucleotide sequence: TGTGCCAGCAGTCGGTTCGGGGGGGAGCTGTTTTTT. This sequence encodes CASSRFGGELFF.

There are a few counts of this clone. The V call is TRBV2, the J call TRBJ1-2; D may be TRBD1 (5 bases). V lost 7 bases and J 1 base, leaving 13 bases between the germline ends. This CDR3 is built from 14 residues. Per germline, CDR1 SNHLY and CDR2 FYNNEI. Here the CDR3 reads CASTPPDNNYGYTF. The CDR3 DNA reads as TGTGCCAGCACCCCTCCGGACAATAACTATGGCTACACCTTC.

The chain combines TRBV2 with TRBJ1-5, with 7 nucleotides matching TRBD1. J gave up 4 bases and V 5 bases, and 2 bases lay outside the gene matches. The CDR3 loop spans 13 amino acids. Germline CDR1 and CDR2: SNHLY and FYNNEI. CDR3 sequence: CASSNRGNQPQHF. CDR3 bases: TGTGCCAGCAGTAACAGGGGTAATCAGCCCCAGCATTTT.

This clone was detected a few times. The chain links TRBV7-7 to TRBJ2-3; 9 positions agree with TRBD2. Germline V gene lookup returns CDR1 SSHAT and CDR2 FNYEAQ (reference sequence). Unmatched junction bases numbered 12, after V lost 5 bases and J lost 6 bases. The CDR3 extends over 16 amino acids. CDR3 residues: CASSPRTAGGVDTQYF. DNA for the CDR3: TGTGCCAGCAGCCCGAGGACAGCGGGGGGCGTTGATACGCAGTATTTT. Complete variable domain (other parts from reference TRBV7-7 and TRBJ2-3): GAGVSQSPRYKVTKRGQDVTLRCDPISSHATLYWYQQALGQGPEFLTYFNYEAQPDKSGLPSDRFSAERPEGSISTLTIQRTEQRDSAMYRCASSPRTAGGVDTQYFGPGTRLTVL.

The chain links TRBV6-6 to TRBJ1-1; unclear D gene. This CDR3 spans 14 amino acids. The V gene's germline CDR1 is MNHNY and CDR2 SVGAGI (reference sequence). The V end was cut by 0 bases, the J end by 1 base, with 6 bases between. The CDR3 sequence is CASSYSEANTEAFF. The CDR3 region has the DNA TGTGCCAGCAGTTACTCTGAGGCGAACACTGAAGCTTTCTTT.

The V and J genes are TRBV25-1 and TRBJ1-6, with 7 bases lining up with TRBD1. This CDR3 is 13 amino acids long. Germline values: CDR1 MGHDK, CDR2 SYGVNS. The V gene end was trimmed by 7 bases and the J gene end by 7 bases; junction bases not matched to a gene: 4. The DNA for the CDR3 is TGTGCCAGCACCAGGGGGTTAAATTCACCCCTCCACTTT. This gives the protein CASTRGLNSPLHF. The whole variable domain, remainder taken from reference TRBV25-1 and TRBJ1-6, is EADIYQTPRYLVIGTGKKITLECSQTMGHDKMYWYQQDPGMELHLIHYSYGVNSTEKGDLSSESTVSRIRTEHFPLTLESARPSHTSQYLCASTRGLNSPLHFGNGTRLTVT.

The chain carries TRBV19 and TRBJ1-3; the D gene is possibly TRBD1 (6 bases). The CDR3 runs 16 residues. V was clipped by 2 bases and J by 4 bases, with 15 bases between them. Per the germline V gene, CDR1 is LNHDA and CDR2 is SQIVND (reference sequence). The CDR3 bases are TGTGCCAGTAGTATAAGGGGGACACTCTCCGGAAACACCATATATTTT. Amino acids: CASSIRGTLSGNTIYF.